The clone carrying this TCR beta chain was seen just once. Its specificity is not known. This sample is drawn from a study of cytomegalovirus exposure and HLA in healthy donors. About the study: Falling in the Caucasian-associated ancestry cluster were about four fifths of approximately 410 genotyped donors. Study-wide points: Productive rates of about 90% or about 30% were seen for most TCR beta V segments in an earlier analysis. Analysis was carried out at a later point, and it linked a missense DCLRE1C variant to TCR beta V- and J-gene trimming.

Donors were ostensibly healthy at sampling, although undocumented immune exposures were probable. There are 12 residues in the CDR3. Germline CDR1 reads SQVTM; CDR2 reads ANQGSEA. The V gene end was trimmed by 5 bases and the J gene end by 2 bases; junction bases not matched to a gene: 2. PCR was performed using 60 Vbeta and 13 Jbeta primers. Repertoires were generated with immunoSEQ multiplex PCR, while TCRdb's copy carries only in-frame clones and drops some. The table shows 60,000 to 75,000 clones, with approximately 70% occurring only once. This rearrangement joins TRBV29-1 to TRBJ2-7; TRBD2 agrees at 8 bases. What was sequenced was PBMCs. This TCR was recovered from a middle-aged man in good health and CMV-seronegative. The CDR3: CSVIAGTYEQYF. DNA for the CDR3: TGCAGCGTTATAGCGGGGACCTACGAGCAGTACTTC.